This is a list of T cell receptor beta chains from one sample in a study of blood T cells in healthy people across ages. In TCRdb, the 5' RACE reads were re-called with MiXCR into one record per CDR3 protein. The data hold fewer than 900,000 distinct CDR3 sequences, with roughly 41% observed a single time. Material: blood. Every receptor here comes from a woman aged 55-69 years in good health. Each CDR3 is given with its conserved first and last residue. The D gene is left open where the match is weak. Clone size is not always given. Where it is, it says once, few, many or a class for expanded clones.

J gene,D gene,V gene,clone size,CDR3 protein,CDR3 DNA
TRBJ2-7,TRBD2,TRBV28,few,CASSLWGTSGRFEQYF,TGTGCCAGCAGTTTGTGGGGGACTAGCGGGAGGTTCGAGCAGTACTTC
TRBJ1-5,.,TRBV20-1,.,CSARDRGAYNQPQHF,TGCAGTGCTAGAGATCGGGGCGCCTACAATCAGCCCCAGCATTTT
TRBJ2-7,.,TRBV5-1,.,CANSLAISYEQYF,TGCGCCAACAGCTTGGCAATATCTTACGAGCAGTACTTC
TRBJ1-4,.,TRBV9,once,CASSVHPATNEKLFF,TGTGCCAGCAGCGTCCACCCTGCAACTAATGAAAAACTGTTTTTT
TRBJ2-3,.,TRBV3-1,few,CASSQARDTQYF,TGTGCCAGCAGCCAAGCCCGAGATACGCAGTATTTT
TRBJ2-2,TRBD2,TRBV6-2/TRBV6-3,.,CASSYRLTSGSWAYTGELFF,TGTGCCAGCAGTTACCGCCTGACTAGCGGGTCCTGGGCGTACACCGGGGAGCTGTTTTTT
TRBJ2-5,.,TRBV7-3,.,CASSSGRTQYF,TGTGCCAGCAGCTCCGGAAGGACCCAGTACTTC
TRBJ1-5,.,TRBV21-1,few,CASNWRSLCYSNQPQHF,TGTGCCAGCAACTGGAGAAGTCTCTGCTATAGCAATCAGCCCCAGCATTTT
TRBJ1-6,.,TRBV10-2,.,CASSEQEGSPLHF,TGCGCCAGCAGTGAACAGGAAGGTTCACCCCTCCACTTT
TRBJ1-2,.,TRBV7-8,few,CASSLGLDYGYTF,TGTGCCAGCAGCTTGGGGCTTGACTATGGCTACACCTTC
TRBJ1-2,.,TRBV18,.,CASSHRTDFNYGYTF,TGTGCCAGCTCCCATCGGACAGATTTCAACTATGGCTACACCTTC
TRBJ1-1,.,TRBV7-9,few,CASYGENTEAFF,TGTGCCAGCTATGGGGAGAACACTGAAGCTTTCTTT
TRBJ1-5,TRBD1,TRBV12-3/TRBV12-4,.,CASSSGQGVGQPQHF,TGTGCCAGCAGCTCGGGACAGGGGGTGGGACAGCCCCAGCATTTT
TRBJ2-5,.,TRBV30,.,CAWDPRLVNRGETQYF,TGTGCCTGGGATCCTAGACTAGTCAATCGTGGGGAGACCCAGTACTTC
TRBJ2-7,TRBD1,TRBV27,few,CASSLSLGQGVTYEQYF,TGTGCCAGCAGTTTATCCTTGGGACAGGGGGTAACCTACGAGCAGTACTTC
TRBJ1-1,.,TRBV20-1,few,CSARGVTEAFF,TGCAGTGCTAGAGGGGTTACTGAAGCTTTCTTT
TRBJ1-4,TRBD1,TRBV5-6,.,CASSLAGQGFEKLFF,TGTGCCAGCAGCTTGGCTGGACAGGGCTTCGAAAAACTGTTTTTT
TRBJ1-1,.,TRBV7-2,few,CASSLSWGPTEAFF,TGTGCCAGCAGTCTGAGTTGGGGTCCCACTGAAGCTTTCTTT
TRBJ1-4,.,TRBV4-2,.,CASSQEYGAGGTNEKLFF,TGTGCCAGCAGCCAAGAGTACGGGGCTGGAGGAACTAATGAAAAACTGTTTTTT
TRBJ1-1,.,TRBV28,few,CASSEGGGNTEAFF,TGTGCCAGCAGTGAAGGGGGGGGGAACACTGAAGCTTTCTTT
TRBJ2-1,TRBD2,TRBV13,.,CASSLGTSGGNERFF,TGTGCCAGCAGCTTAGGGACTAGCGGGGGTAATGAGCGGTTCTTC
TRBJ1-5,TRBD1,TRBV4-1,.,CASSPGTGVPQHF,TGCGCCAGCAGCCCCGGGACAGGGGTGCCCCAGCATTTT
TRBJ2-3,.,TRBV20-1,.,CSASPKLEGTDTQYF,TGCAGTGCTAGCCCGAAGCTGGAGGGCACAGATACGCAGTATTTT
TRBJ1-1,TRBD1,TRBV7-8,.,CASSTKTGTEAFF,TGTGCCAGCAGCACCAAGACAGGGACTGAAGCTTTCTTT
TRBJ2-5,.,TRBV24-1,many,CATSDLREDFSETQYF,TGTGCCACCAGTGATTTGAGGGAAGACTTCTCGGAGACCCAGTACTTC